This T cell receptor beta chain was documented in a study of blood T cell repertoires in COVID-19. Study-level background: Samples representing acute and convalescent COVID-19 were sourced from the United States, Italy and Spain. From T cells, B-cell-depleted T cells, or PBMCs came the material, which was cDNA or gDNA.

Per the original methods: The authors estimated nucleated cell counts from reference gene primer amplification. Profiling relied on immunoSEQ multiplex PCR, and the TCRdb table lists in-frame clones only, not all of them. Clonal size and the V and J genes are those of that table, whereas D and trimming came from the DNA. The sample includes 200,000 to 250,000 clones, 75% to 85% of them seen just once. The CDR3 extends over 15 amino acids. Germline V gene lookup returns CDR1 SGHTA and CDR2 FQGTGA. After removal of 4 bases from V and 1 base from J, the junction contained 4 bases not matched to a gene. The source of this sequence is a man in his fifties with active or convalescent COVID-19. The chain employs TRBV7-3 and TRBJ1-1, with 9 bases aligning to TRBD1. Specimen: peripheral blood. The CDR3 coding sequence is TGTGCCAGCAGCTCTACACAGGGGGCGAACACTGAAGCTTTCTTT. It is translated as CASSSTQGANTEAFF.